The 5 T cell receptor beta chains below were found in one sample sequenced in a study of identical twins. TCRdb independently ran MiXCR on the 5' RACE reads; one entry per CDR3 protein. This sample has about 1.7 million distinct CDR3 sequences, with around 33% found just once. The sample taken for sequencing was cord blood. The receptors were sampled from a newborn girl in good health.

This clonotype was seen only a few times. The rearrangement uses TRBV20-1 and TRBJ1-1; D is unresolved. Germline loops: CDR1 DFQATT, CDR2 SNEGSKA (reference sequence). The length of the CDR3 is 14 residues. V was clipped by 0 bases and J by 1 base, with 9 bases between them. Here the CDR3 DNA reads TGCAGTGCTAGAGATCTTACGGCGAACACTGAAGCTTTCTTT. Its protein is CSARDLTANTEAFF.

This sequence joins TRBV20-1 and TRBJ1-2, with a tentative D call TRBD1 (6 bases). V lost 5 bases to trimming and J lost 5 bases, with 18 bases between them. Germline V gene lookup returns CDR1 DFQATT and CDR2 SNEGSKA (reference sequence). The CDR3 contains 14 residues. DNA of the CDR3: TGCAGTGCTGGACGGGTCAGGGGAGGATATGGCTACACCTTC. Translating gives CSAGRVRGGYGYTF.

The chain has TRBV6-1 and TRBJ1-2; TRBD1 might be the D (6 bases). The V gene lost 1 base and the J gene lost 5 bases, with 14 bases spanning the gap. The CDR3 has 15 amino acids. Per the germline V gene, CDR1 is MNHNS and CDR2 is SASEGT. Here the CDR3 DNA reads TGTGCCAGCAGTGAAGTCGGGGGCGAAGTTTATGGCTACACCTTC. Amino acid sequence: CASSEVGGEVYGYTF.

As to this clonotype: This may stem from a read error, because a much larger clone lies one nucleotide away. V usage is TRBV6-2 or TRBV6-3 and J usage is TRBJ2-7; D may be TRBD1 or TRBD2 (5 bases each). This CDR3 spans 15 amino acids. The germline V gene has CDR1 MNHEY and CDR2 SVGEGT. V was shortened by 7 bases and J by 9 bases, with 25 bases between the two germline ends. The CDR3 nucleotides read TGTGCCAGCACCAATGGGGACGGCATTCCTTCATGGCAGTACTTC. It is translated as CASTNGDGIPSWQYF.

This clonotype has just one count. Relative to the germline gene, one junction end is altered; a read error may explain this. J is TRBJ1-6 and V is TRBV12-3 or TRBV12-4, with 7 bases lining up with TRBD1. The CDR3 runs to 16 residues. The CDR3 coding sequence is TGTGCCAGCAGCCCCAGTCACGCACAGGGGAATTCACCCCACCACTTT. It codes for CASSPSHAQGNSPHHF.